This T cell receptor (beta chain) was sequenced for a study of blood T cell repertoires in COVID-19. Produced via immunoSEQ multiplex PCR; TCRdb's table is partial and in-frame only. The sample lists about 160,000 clones; approximately 82% were seen once. With 6 bases clipped from V and 6 bases from J, the junction kept 6 bases outside the gene matches. CDR3 length: 13 amino acids. Germline CDR1 reads ENHRY; CDR2 reads SYGVKD. The J gene is TRBJ1-2, the V gene TRBV10-3, with 8 positions matching TRBD1. The source material was peripheral blood. This receptor was identified in a woman at least 80 years old with acute or convalescent COVID-19. Here the CDR3 reads CAIRGQGEDGYTF. The CDR3 DNA reads as TGTGCCATCAGAGGACAGGGTGAGGATGGCTACACCTTC.